This TCR beta chain is drawn from a study of blood T cells in healthy people across ages. A J-beta primer mix and a sample-barcoded 5' primer were used in a second PCR of roughly 7 to 12 cycles. TCRdb reprocessed the 5' RACE reads with MiXCR, giving one entry per CDR3 protein. Here the sample spans 630,000 or so distinct CDR3 sequences, about 30% being singletons. As for this clonotype: Its specificity is unknown. Mismatch with germline at one junction end may stem from a read error.

Study-wide points: Donor CMV status, an unknown factor, possibly confounded changes in expanded clonotypes. Researchers report that TCR beta diversity correlated strongly with naive T cell percentage. Bulk PBMC profiling left naive and antigen-experienced comparisons inconclusive.

CDR3 size: 11 residues. This clonotype originated in an elderly woman in good health. Sample: blood. The chain combines TRBV12-3 or TRBV12-4 with TRBJ1-1; D uncertain. CDR3 region: CAGSPDIGAFF. CDR3 bases: TGTGCCGGCAGCCCTGACATCGGTGCTTTCTTT.